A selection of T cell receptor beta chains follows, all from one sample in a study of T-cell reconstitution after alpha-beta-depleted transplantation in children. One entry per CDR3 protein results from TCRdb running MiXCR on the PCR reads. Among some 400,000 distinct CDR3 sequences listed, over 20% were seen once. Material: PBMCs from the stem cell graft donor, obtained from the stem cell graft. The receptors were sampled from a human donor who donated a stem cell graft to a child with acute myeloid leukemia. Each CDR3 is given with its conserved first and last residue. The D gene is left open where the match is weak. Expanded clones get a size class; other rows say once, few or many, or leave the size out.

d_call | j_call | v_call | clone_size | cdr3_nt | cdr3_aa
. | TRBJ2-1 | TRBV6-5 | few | TGTGCCAGCAGTTACTCAGGGGGGGGCAACAATGAGCAGTTCTTC | CASSYSGGGNNEQFF
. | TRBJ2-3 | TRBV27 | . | TGTGCCAGCAGTTTAGGACGGTTACCGACAACAACAGATACGCAGTATTTT | CASSLGRLPTTTDTQYF
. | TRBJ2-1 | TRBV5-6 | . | TGTGCCAGCAGCTCCGACACCCCCGAGCAGTTCTTC | CASSSDTPEQFF
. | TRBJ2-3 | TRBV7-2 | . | TGTGCCAGCATCGGGACAACAACTAGCACAGATACGCAGTATTTT | CASIGTTTSTDTQYF
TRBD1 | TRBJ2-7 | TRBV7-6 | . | TGTGCCAGCAGCCACCCCGGGACAGGGGATTACGAGCAGTACTTC | CASSHPGTGDYEQYF
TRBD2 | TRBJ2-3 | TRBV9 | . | TGTGCCAGCAGTAGCGGGAGGTTACCGAGCACAGATACGCAGTATTTT | CASSSGRLPSTDTQYF
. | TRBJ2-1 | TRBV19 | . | TGTGCCAGTAGTATAGCGGGCCTAGAGCAGTTCTTC | CASSIAGLEQFF
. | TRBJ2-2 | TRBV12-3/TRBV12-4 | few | TGTGCCGGACGAGTGAACACCGGGGAGCTTTTTTTT | CAGRVNTGELFF
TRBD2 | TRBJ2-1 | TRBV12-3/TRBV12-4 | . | TGTGCCAGCGGGTCCTTAGCGGGAGGTGCGAGCGATGAGCAGTTCTTC | CASGSLAGGASDEQFF
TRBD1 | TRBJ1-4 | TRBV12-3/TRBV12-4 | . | TGTGCCAGCAGTTGGGACAGGGGGGTGACTAATGAAAAACTGTTTTTT | CASSWDRGVTNEKLFF
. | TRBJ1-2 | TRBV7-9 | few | TGTGCCAGCAGCTTAGAGCAGGCCAATGGCTACACCTTC | CASSLEQANGYTF
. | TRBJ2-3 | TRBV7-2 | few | TGTGCCAGCAACATAGTCGGCCTAGAAGATACGCAGTATTTT | CASNIVGLEDTQYF
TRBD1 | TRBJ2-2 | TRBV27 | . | TGTGCCAGCAGCCCAGGGGGCCTGGGTGCCGGGGAGCTGTTTTTT | CASSPGGLGAGELFF
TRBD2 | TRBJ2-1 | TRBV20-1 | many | TGCAGTGCTAGGCTTAATACCGGGACTAGCGGGAGGTATGAGCAGTTCTTC | CSARLNTGTSGRYEQFF
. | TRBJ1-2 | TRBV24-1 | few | TGTGCCACCATCAGAAATGGCTACACCTTC | CATIRNGYTF
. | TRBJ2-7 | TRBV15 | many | TGTGCCACCAGCAGAGATCCGGGATTCTTCTACGAGCAGTACTTC | CATSRDPGFFYEQYF
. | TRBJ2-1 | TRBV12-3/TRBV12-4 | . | TGTGCCAGCAGTTTCGCGCCGTACAATGAGCAGTTCTTC | CASSFAPYNEQFF
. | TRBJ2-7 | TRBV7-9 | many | TGTGCCAGCAGCCCAGAGGCCCTCTCCTACGAGCAGTACTTC | CASSPEALSYEQYF
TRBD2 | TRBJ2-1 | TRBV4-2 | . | TGTGCCAGCAGCCAAGAAGTGGCGCGCGGGAGGGCCTACAATGAGCAGTTCTTC | CASSQEVARGRAYNEQFF
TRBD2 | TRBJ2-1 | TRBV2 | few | TGTGCCAGCAGTACCGGGACTAGCGACAATGAGCAGTTCTTC | CASSTGTSDNEQFF
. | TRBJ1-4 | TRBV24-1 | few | TGTGCCACCAGTGCCGAGAATGAAAAACTGTTTTTT | CATSAENEKLFF
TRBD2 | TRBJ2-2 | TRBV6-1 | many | TGTGCCAGCAGCGGACTAGCGGGAGGCATTAACACCGGGGAGCTGTTTTTT | CASSGLAGGINTGELFF
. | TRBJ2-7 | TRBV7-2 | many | TGTGCCAGCAGGCAGAACAGGGCGCGGACCTACGAGCAGTACTTC | CASRQNRARTYEQYF
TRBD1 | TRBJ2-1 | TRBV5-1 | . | TGCGCCACAACCACAGGGGCCGCATCCAATGAGCAGTTCTTC | CATTTGAASNEQFF
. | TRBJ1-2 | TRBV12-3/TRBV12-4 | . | TGTGCCAGCATCCCTGGGGGGGGCCGCGGCTATGGCTACACCTTC | CASIPGGGRGYGYTF
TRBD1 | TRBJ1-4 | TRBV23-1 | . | TGCGCCAGCAGTCAATTCGGGGGACAGGGAAAGGGGAATGAAAAACTGTTTTTT | CASSQFGGQGKGNEKLFF
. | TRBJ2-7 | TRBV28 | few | TGTGCCAGCAGCTTACCGTCCGTGGGATCCTACGAGCAGTACTTC | CASSLPSVGSYEQYF
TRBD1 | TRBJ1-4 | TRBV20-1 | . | TGCAGTGCTAGAGGGGCAGGGGGCGATCTTAGTGAAAAACTGTTTTTT | CSARGAGGDLSEKLFF
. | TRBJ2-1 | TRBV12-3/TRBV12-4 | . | TGTGCCAGCAGCGACAATTACCCCGATGAGCAGTTCTTC | CASSDNYPDEQFF
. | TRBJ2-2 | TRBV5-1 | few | TGCGCCAGCAGTGAGGAAGGGTCTCGGGTCACCGGGGAGCTGTTTTTT | CASSEEGSRVTGELFF
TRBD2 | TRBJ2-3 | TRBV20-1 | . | TGCAGTGCTCGCACCGGGACTAGCGGCACAGATACGCAGTATTTT | CSARTGTSGTDTQYF